The 23 T cell receptor beta chains in this list originate from one sample, sequenced in a study of T cell responses to AZD1222 COVID-19 vaccine. Clones were sequenced by immunoSEQ multiplex PCR, and TCRdb holds only the in-frame ones, with some missing. The sample has 72,000 or so clones; roughly 85% are singletons. The material was peripheral blood, obtained on day 0 of AZD1222 vaccination. The receptors derive from an adult in good health.

The chain uses TRBV2 and TRBJ2-7; 7 bases align to TRBD2. The CDR3 is 14 residues long. J was trimmed by 3 bases and V by 9 bases; bases with no gene match: 11. Germline V gene sequence: CDR1 SNHLY, CDR2 FYNNEI. The CDR3 protein is CASGPYGEGYEQYF. CDR3 in DNA: TGTGCCAGTGGGCCGTACGGGGAGGGCTACGAGCAGTACTTC.

This sequence joins TRBV5-1 and TRBJ1-4; D is undetermined. The CDR3 loop spans 15 amino acids. With 4 bases removed from V and 0 bases from J, the gap between germline ends came to 10 bases. Germline lookup yields CDR1 SGHRS and CDR2 YFSETQ. CDR3 loop: CASSRGEATNEKLFF. In nucleotides, the CDR3 is TGCGCCAGCAGCCGGGGAGAGGCAACTAATGAAAAACTGTTTTTT.

This clone came up many times. The V and J genes are TRBV19 and TRBJ1-5; 11 bases fit TRBD1. Per germline, CDR1 LNHDA and CDR2 SQIVND (reference sequence). V shed 5 bases and J 9 bases; nucleotides not matched to a gene: 9. The CDR3 is made up of 15 amino acids. The chain's CDR3 is CASSSRDRGAGPQHF. CDR3 coding DNA: TGTGCCAGTAGTTCCCGGGACAGGGGGGCCGGGCCCCAGCATTTT.

The chain links TRBV11-3 to TRBJ2-5; 7 nucleotides align to TRBD1. This CDR3 contains 16 residues. The J segment lost 1 base and the V segment lost 7 bases, leaving 12 bases of the junction unmatched. From germline, CDR1 is SGHNT and CDR2 YENEEA. Here the CDR3 DNA reads TGTGCCAGCAACCAACCGGGACAGAGCAGCCAAGAGACCCAGTACTTC. As protein: CASNQPGQSSQETQYF.

V and J are TRBV5-1 and TRBJ2-7, with D maybe TRBD2 (6 bases). The CDR3 spans 14 residues. CDR1 and CDR2 from the germline V gene are SGHRS and YFSETQ. V was trimmed by 3 bases and J by 0 bases, leaving 10 bases between them. This CDR3 is CASSYQGGSYEQYF. CDR3 nucleotide sequence: TGCGCCAGCAGCTACCAGGGAGGCTCCTACGAGCAGTACTTC.

The CDR3 spells CASSLAATDTQYF. CDR3 DNA sequence: TGTGCCAGTAGTCTAGCGGCGACAGATACGCAGTATTTT. This sequence joins TRBV19 and TRBJ2-3; 7 nucleotides line up with TRBD2. The V segment lost 5 bases and the J segment 3 bases; nucleotides outside the gene matches: 2. The CDR3 is made up of 13 amino acids. Germline V gene lookup returns CDR1 LNHDA and CDR2 SQIVND (reference sequence).

J is TRBJ1-3 and V is TRBV29-1, with 7 bases that match TRBD1. Trimming removed 4 bases from V and 2 bases from J; junction bases left unmatched: 2. Per germline, CDR1 SQVTM and CDR2 ANQGSEA. This CDR3 contains 13 residues. This CDR3 reads CSVVDRAGNTIYF. In nucleotides, the CDR3 is TGCAGCGTTGTAGACAGGGCTGGAAACACCATATATTTT.

The V call is TRBV29-1, the J call TRBJ2-7, with a possible D match to TRBD1 (6 bases). The CDR3 has 12 residues. Germline V lookup: CDR1 SQVTM, CDR2 ANQGSEA. The ends were cut back, 2 bases at V and 2 bases at J, with 7 bases in the middle. CDR3 bases: TGCAGCGTTGAAACAGGGACCTACGAGCAGTACTTC. It encodes CSVETGTYEQYF.

The chain combines TRBV5-1 with TRBJ2-4; 12 bases fit TRBD2. The CDR3 loop spans 15 amino acids. Germline V lookup: CDR1 SGHRS, CDR2 YFSETQ. Losses at the gene ends were 4 bases for V and 8 bases for J; bases not matched to a gene: 7. CDR3 sequence: CASSTLAGGRDIQYF. The CDR3 DNA reads TGCGCCAGCAGCACCCTAGCGGGGGGGCGGGACATTCAGTACTTC.

This sequence joins TRBV5-5 and TRBJ1-2; no clear D. CDR3 length: 15 amino acids. Per the germline V gene, CDR1 is SGHKS and CDR2 is YYEKEE (reference sequence). The V end lost 0 bases, the J end lost 6 bases, and 15 bases lay between the germline ends. The CDR3 loop reads CASSLASGLIHGYTF. DNA of the CDR3: TGTGCCAGCAGCTTGGCCAGCGGCTTAATCCATGGCTACACCTTC. Supplemented by reference TRBV5-5 and TRBJ1-2, the full variable domain reads DAGVTQSPTHLIKTRGQQVTLRCSPISGHKSVSWYQQVLGQGPQFIFQYYEKEERGRGNFPDRFSARQFPNYSSELNVNALLLGDSALYLCASSLASGLIHGYTFGSGTRLTVV.

The rearrangement uses TRBV9 and TRBJ2-1; TRBD2 aligns across 7 bases. The CDR3 contains 15 residues. From germline, CDR1 is SGDLS and CDR2 YYNGEE. After removal of 2 bases from V and 8 bases from J, the junction contained 10 bases not matched to a gene. The CDR3 DNA sequence: TGTGCCAGCAGCGTCGCGGGGGTAGGAGGGGATGAGCAGTTCTTC. It encodes CASSVAGVGGDEQFF.

This chain joins TRBV11-2 and TRBJ1-2; 7 bases line up with TRBD1. CDR1 is SGHAT, CDR2 FQNNGV, per germline. The CDR3 contains 14 residues. V lost 1 base to trimming and J lost 8 bases; unmatched junction nucleotides: 7. CDR3 bases: TGTGCCAGCAGCTTAGCTCCACAGGGGACCGGCTACACCTTC. Translated, it gives CASSLAPQGTGYTF.

This clone has just a few counts. The chain links TRBV5-1 to TRBJ1-2, with 12 bases identical to TRBD1. Germline V lookup: CDR1 SGHRS, CDR2 YFSETQ. The CDR3 loop spans 14 amino acids. V lost 0 bases to trimming and J lost 8 bases; unmatched junction nucleotides: 2. The CDR3: CASSLAGTGGGYTF. The CDR3 bases are TGCGCCAGCAGCTTGGCCGGGACAGGGGGCGGCTACACCTTC.

The chain carries TRBV15 and TRBJ2-1; D gene unclear. The V and J ends lost 6 bases and 3 bases respectively, with 12 bases between them. Germline values: CDR1 LNHNV, CDR2 YYDKDF (reference sequence). The CDR3 loop spans 14 amino acids. CDR3 residues: CATSSRTVYNEQFF. The CDR3 nucleotides are TGTGCCACCAGTTCTCGGACCGTCTACAATGAGCAGTTCTTC. The complete variable domain, with remaining parts taken from reference TRBV15 and TRBJ2-1, reads DAMVIQNPRYQVTQFGKPVTLSCSQTLNHNVMYWYQQKSSQAPKLLFHYYDKDFNNEADTPDNFQSRRPNTSFCFLDIRSPGLGDTAMYLCATSSRTVYNEQFFGPGTRLTVL.

The chain recombines TRBV10-3 with TRBJ2-3, with 8 bases aligning to TRBD2. CDR3 length: 15 residues. The germline CDR1 and CDR2 sequences are ENHRY and SYGVKD. The J segment lost 5 bases and the V segment lost 6 bases, leaving 10 bases of the junction unmatched. The CDR3 sequence is CAIRDIAGTGDTQYF. In nucleotides, the CDR3 is TGTGCCATCAGGGACATAGCGGGGACGGGAGATACGCAGTATTTT.

The chain is built from TRBV27 and TRBJ2-5; D possibly corresponds to TRBD1 (6 bases). CDR1 is MNHEY, CDR2 SMNVEV, per germline (reference sequence). The CDR3 totals 14 residues. Trimming left V 5 bases short and J 5 bases short, with 15 bases between. The CDR3 sequence is CASSLIRGMETQYF. CDR3 nucleotides: TGTGCCAGCAGTCTGATCAGGGGCATGGAGACCCAGTACTTC.

This clone was seen more than once but under ten times. CDR3 loop: CASSQAASYEQYF. The CDR3 DNA sequence: TGTGCCAGCAGCCAAGCCGCGTCCTACGAGCAGTACTTC. The chain uses TRBV3-1 (or the pseudogene TRBV3-2) and TRBJ2-7; D uncertain. Germline lookup yields CDR1 LGHDT and CDR2 YNNKEL (reference sequence). This CDR3 has 13 residues. V was clipped by 1 base and J by 1 base, with 5 bases between them.

This clone was observed a few times. The chain recombines TRBV15 with TRBJ1-2; D is unresolved. CDR1 and CDR2 (germline): LNHNV, YYDKDF (reference sequence). Between the trimmed V and J ends, which lost 5 bases and 6 bases, there was a span of 13 bases. The CDR3 has 13 residues. This chain's CDR3 is CATSVKGFHGYTF. Written as DNA, the CDR3 is TGTGCCACCAGCGTGAAGGGCTTTCATGGCTACACCTTC.

The genes are TRBV15 and TRBJ1-2, with no clear D. The CDR3 runs to 13 residues. V was cut by 4 bases and J by 4 bases, with 10 bases left in between. The germline CDR1 and CDR2 sequences are LNHNV and YYDKDF (reference sequence). The CDR3 sequence is CATSIPKGYGYTF. In nucleotides, the CDR3 is TGTGCCACCAGCATCCCCAAGGGCTATGGCTACACCTTC. The whole variable domain, remainder taken from reference TRBV15 and TRBJ1-2, is DAMVIQNPRYQVTQFGKPVTLSCSQTLNHNVMYWYQQKSSQAPKLLFHYYDKDFNNEADTPDNFQSRRPNTSFCFLDIRSPGLGDTAMYLCATSIPKGYGYTFGSGTRLTVV.

CDR3 in DNA: TGTGCCAGCAGCTCCACCGGGACAATGGGGACCGGGGAGCTGTTTTTT. It specifies CASSSTGTMGTGELFF. The chain combines TRBV5-6 with TRBJ2-2, with D possibly TRBD1 on 6 matching bases. Per germline, CDR1 SGHDT and CDR2 YYEEEE. CDR3 size: 16 residues. Between the trimmed V and J ends, which lost 3 bases and 5 bases, there was a span of 17 bases.

CDR3 region: CASSPRYAYEQYF. The CDR3 DNA follows: TGTGCCAGCAGCCCCCGCTACGCCTACGAGCAGTACTTC. The V call is TRBV11-2, the J call TRBJ2-7; no reliable D call. Germline loops: CDR1 SGHAT, CDR2 FQNNGV. Deletions cut 5 bases from V and 2 bases from J, with 10 bases between. The CDR3 is 13 residues long.

The chain links TRBV30 to TRBJ1-2; possible D gene TRBD1, 6 bases. The CDR3 totals 12 residues. The V gene's germline CDR1 is GTSNPN and CDR2 SVGIG (reference sequence). Trimming left V 5 bases short and J 8 bases short, with 15 bases between. CDR3 protein: CAWGQSHGGYTF. Written as DNA, the CDR3 is TGTGCCTGGGGACAGTCACACGGCGGCTACACCTTC.

This chain uses TRBV9 with TRBJ2-2; 7 bases align to TRBD1. With V trimmed by 3 bases and J by 4 bases, 18 bases remained unmatched. The CDR3 runs 19 residues. CDR1 is SGDLS, CDR2 YYNGEE, per germline. The CDR3 DNA sequence: TGTGCCAGCAGCGACCCCCCAGGGGGAAGGGGGCGCTTCACCGGGGAGCTGTTTTTT. Translating gives CASSDPPGGRGRFTGELFF. Full variable domain (outside the CDR3, taken from reference TRBV9 and TRBJ2-2): DSGVTQTPKHLITATGQRVTLRCSPRSGDLSVYWYQQSLDQGLQFLIQYYNGEERAKGNILERFSAQQFPDLHSELNLSSLELGDSALYFCASSDPPGGRGRFTGELFFGEGSRLTVL.